Listed below are T cell receptor beta chains from one sample, sequenced in a study of blood T cell repertoires in COVID-19. Profiling relied on immunoSEQ multiplex PCR, and the TCRdb table lists in-frame clones only, not all of them. The table includes some 110,000 clones, 65% to 80% detected once. The sequenced sample consisted of peripheral blood. Every receptor here comes from a man between 65 and 85 years old with acute or convalescent COVID-19. The CDR3 runs from the conserved cysteine through the conserved F or W. A D gene is named only where the DNA matches it firmly. The size field is filled for only some rows; it gives once, few, many or a size class.

NA,TRBV2,TRBJ2-5,NA,CASSPIGGRETQYF,TGTGCCAGCAGTCCAATAGGAGGGAGAGAGACCCAGTACTTC
NA,TRBV11-2,TRBJ1-6,NA,CASSLATGQSPLHF,TGTGCCAGCAGCTTAGCCACAGGGCAATCACCCCTCCACTTT
NA,TRBV6-5,TRBJ1-3,few,CASSRGSSGNTIYF,TGTGCCAGCTCGCGGGGGTCGTCCGGAAACACCATATATTTT
TRBD1,TRBV5-1,TRBJ1-1,once,CASSLVGSGGAGGTEAFF,TGCGCCAGCAGCTTGGTCGGTTCAGGGGGCGCCGGAGGCACTGAAGCTTTCTTT
TRBD2,TRBV9,TRBJ2-3,NA,CASGTSADTQYF,TGTGCCAGCGGGACTAGCGCAGATACGCAGTATTTT
NA,TRBV4-1,TRBJ1-1,NA,CASSPLGAGGAFF,TGCGCCAGCAGCCCCCTTGGGGCGGGAGGCGCTTTCTTT
TRBD1,TRBV29-1,TRBJ1-1,NA,CSVLTGQGDTEAFF,TGCAGCGTTCTGACAGGGCAGGGAGACACTGAAGCTTTCTTT
TRBD2,TRBV4-1,TRBJ2-7,NA,CASSPRLVAGGHYEQYF,TGCGCCAGCAGCCCCCGTCTAGTAGCGGGGGGCCACTACGAGCAGTACTTC
NA,TRBV4-2,TRBJ1-5,NA,CASLPRTDSNQPQHF,TGTGCCAGCCTTCCCAGGACAGATAGCAATCAGCCCCAGCATTTT
NA,TRBV4-3,TRBJ2-3,NA,CASSQDLEDTQYF,TGCGCCAGCAGCCAAGACTTGGAGGATACGCAGTATTTT
NA,TRBV5-3,TRBJ1-1,NA,CARSLTAALTGAFF,TGTGCCAGAAGCTTGACAGCGGCCTTGACCGGAGCTTTCTTT
NA,TRBV11-2,TRBJ2-3,few,CASSLSGFTDTQYF,TGTGCCAGCAGCTTATCAGGGTTTACAGATACGCAGTATTTT
TRBD1,TRBV29-1,TRBJ1-1,NA,CSVEDVTGVEKKGGAFF,TGCAGCGTTGAAGATGTTACAGGGGTTGAGAAAAAAGGAGGAGCTTTCTTT
TRBD1,TRBV3-1/TRBV3-2,TRBJ2-7,once,CASSLDRAYTYEQYF,TGTGCCAGCAGCTTGGACAGGGCATACACCTACGAGCAGTACTTC
NA,TRBV9,TRBJ2-3,once,CASSVGPGATDTQYF,TGTGCCAGCAGCGTAGGACCTGGGGCAACAGATACGCAGTATTTT
NA,TRBV10-3,TRBJ2-4,NA,CAISETADLFGAKNIQYF,TGTGCCATCAGTGAGACAGCCGACCTTTTCGGAGCCAAAAACATTCAGTACTTC
TRBD1,TRBV7-3,TRBJ1-1,NA,CASSLMGQGTEAFF,TGTGCCAGCAGCTTAATGGGACAGGGCACTGAAGCTTTCTTT
NA,TRBV6-2/TRBV6-3,TRBJ1-3,NA,CASSDTVSGNTIYF,TGTGCCAGCAGCGATACAGTCTCTGGAAACACCATATATTTT
TRBD1,TRBV6-2/TRBV6-3,TRBJ1-2,NA,CASSQGDREDGYTF,TGTGCCAGCAGCCAAGGGGACAGGGAGGATGGCTACACCTTC
TRBD2,TRBV20-1,TRBJ2-5,NA,CSASVGLAQETQYF,TGCAGTGCTAGTGTGGGACTAGCTCAAGAGACCCAGTACTTC
NA,TRBV11-2,TRBJ1-5,NA,CASSLSLQGGLQHF,TGTGCCAGCAGCTTATCTCTACAGGGTGGACTCCAGCATTTT
NA,TRBV27,TRBJ2-7,NA,CASSLRSGGAGSYEQYF,TGTGCCAGCAGTTTAAGGTCGGGGGGCGCCGGCTCCTACGAGCAGTACTTC
TRBD2,TRBV19,TRBJ2-7,NA,CASRKTSGISYEQYF,TGTGCCAGTAGGAAGACTAGCGGGATTTCCTACGAGCAGTACTTC
NA,TRBV4-1,TRBJ1-4,NA,CASKAGETRSEKLFF,TGCGCCAGCAAGGCGGGCGAAACGCGTTCTGAAAAACTGTTTTTT
NA,TRBV7-2,TRBJ1-1,NA,CASSSSPGTEAFF,TGTGCCAGCAGCTCAAGTCCAGGCACTGAAGCTTTCTTT
TRBD1,TRBV28,TRBJ1-6,NA,CASRGPGGHGSPLHF,TGTGCCAGCAGAGGGCCAGGGGGCCATGGTTCACCCCTCCACTTT
TRBD1,TRBV19,TRBJ1-1,few,CASSIRTGSLVTEAFF,TGTGCCAGTAGTATAAGGACAGGGTCATTAGTCACTGAAGCTTTCTTT
NA,TRBV7-9,TRBJ2-1,NA,CASSPRTFSNEQFF,TGTGCCAGCAGCCCAAGGACTTTCTCCAATGAGCAGTTCTTC
TRBD1,TRBV2,TRBJ1-6,NA,CASSAFGQGGSPLHF,TGTGCCAGCAGCGCCTTTGGACAGGGAGGTTCACCCCTCCACTTT
TRBD2,TRBV14,TRBJ2-3,NA,CASSHLAGGQRDTQYF,TGTGCCAGCAGCCATTTAGCGGGAGGCCAAAGGGATACGCAGTATTTT
NA,TRBV28,TRBJ1-3,few,CASAEGVSGNTIYF,TGTGCCAGCGCCGAGGGGGTCTCAGGAAACACCATATATTTT
NA,TRBV6-5,TRBJ1-6,NA,CASSRERNSPLHF,TGTGCCAGCAGTAGGGAGCGCAATTCACCCCTCCACTTT
TRBD1,TRBV2,TRBJ2-1,NA,CASSGQGSSYNEQFF,TGTGCCAGCAGTGGACAGGGGAGCTCCTACAATGAGCAGTTCTTC
TRBD1,TRBV28,TRBJ2-3,NA,CASSSYLRDRRTDTQYF,TGTGCCAGCAGTTCGTACTTGAGGGACAGACGCACAGATACGCAGTATTTT
TRBD2,TRBV6-2/TRBV6-3,TRBJ2-1,NA,CASSYSWTSGAYNEQFF,TGTGCCAGCAGTTACTCCTGGACTAGCGGGGCATACAATGAGCAGTTCTTC
TRBD1,TRBV29-1,TRBJ2-7,NA,CSVAGQGVYEQYF,TGCAGCGTTGCAGGACAGGGGGTTTACGAGCAGTACTTC
NA,TRBV30,TRBJ2-7,NA,CAWGRAYEQYF,TGTGCCTGGGGCAGGGCGTACGAGCAGTACTTC
TRBD1,TRBV12-3/TRBV12-4,TRBJ1-2,NA,CASSRTGAVGYTF,TGTGCCAGCAGCCGGACAGGGGCTGTAGGCTACACCTTC
NA,TRBV5-1,TRBJ1-5,NA,CASSLVPGNNQPQHF,TGCGCCAGCAGCTTGGTTCCAGGGAACAATCAGCCCCAGCATTTT
TRBD1,TRBV5-1,TRBJ1-1,NA,CASGTTGGNTEAFF,TGCGCCAGCGGTACGACAGGGGGCAACACTGAAGCTTTCTTT
NA,TRBV27,TRBJ1-1,NA,CASLQGLEAFF,TGTGCCAGCCTCCAGGGACTTGAAGCTTTCTTT
TRBD2,TRBV11-1,TRBJ2-1,NA,CASSLEGTSGYNEQFF,TGTGCCAGCAGCTTAGAAGGGACTAGCGGATACAATGAGCAGTTCTTC
TRBD2,TRBV30,TRBJ2-1,NA,CAWSKTSGRLEQFF,TGTGCCTGGAGTAAAACTAGCGGGAGACTTGAGCAGTTCTTC
NA,TRBV29-1,TRBJ2-5,once,CSVATLGETQYF,TGCAGCGTCGCCACGCTCGGGGAGACCCAGTACTTC
NA,TRBV28,TRBJ1-6,NA,CASSFGNSPLHF,TGTGCCAGCAGTTTCGGGAATTCACCCCTCCACTTT
NA,TRBV19,TRBJ1-5,NA,CASSIGGYSNQPQHF,TGTGCCAGTAGTATCGGAGGTTATAGCAATCAGCCCCAGCATTTT
TRBD1,TRBV13,TRBJ1-1,once,CASSLVGSGGGPTEAFF,TGTGCCAGCAGCTTAGTGGGGTCAGGGGGCGGCCCCACTGAAGCTTTCTTT
TRBD2,TRBV4-2,TRBJ2-3,NA,CASSQDGAGDTDTQYF,TGTGCCAGCAGCCAAGACGGAGCGGGAGACACAGATACGCAGTATTTT
NA,TRBV28,TRBJ2-1,few,CASSLQGWSHNEQFF,TGTGCCAGCAGTTTGCAGGGTTGGTCGCACAATGAGCAGTTCTTC
NA,TRBV10-3,TRBJ2-7,NA,CATEVASEQYF,TGTGCCACCGAAGTTGCGAGCGAGCAGTACTTC
TRBD1,TRBV5-1,TRBJ1-2,NA,CASSRGQNYGYTF,TGCGCCAGCAGCCGGGGACAGAACTATGGCTACACCTTC
NA,TRBV30,TRBJ1-6,NA,CAWSVNRENSPLHF,TGTGCCTGGAGTGTAAACAGGGAGAATTCACCCCTCCACTTT
NA,TRBV7-2,TRBJ2-5,NA,CASSPAAGRKETQYF,TGTGCCAGCAGCCCGGCCGCAGGGCGGAAAGAGACCCAGTACTTC
NA,TRBV5-6,TRBJ2-1,few,CASSSGGWGSYNEQFF,TGTGCCAGCAGCTCTGGAGGGTGGGGCTCCTACAATGAGCAGTTCTTC
NA,TRBV28,TRBJ1-5,few,CASRTAINQPQHF,TGTGCCAGCAGGACAGCGATCAATCAGCCCCAGCATTTT